Listed here is a single TCR beta chain. The length of the CDR3 is 14 residues. The V gene lost 2 bases and the J gene lost 2 bases, with 12 bases spanning the gap. The germline CDR1 and CDR2 sequences are GTSNPN and SVGIG (reference sequence). The data derive from a study of blood T cell repertoires in COVID-19. Sequencing was performed with immunoSEQ multiplex PCR; in TCRdb, only in-frame clones are kept and a portion is missing. The data show about 64,000 clones, roughly four fifths seen once. The source material was peripheral blood. The chain is built from TRBV30 and TRBJ1-2; D not resolved. The sequence was obtained from a human donor in a cohort sampled during active COVID-19. The CDR3 nucleotides are TGTGCCTGGAGTCAAACCCCGGAGAACTATGGCTACACCTTC. This gives the protein CAWSQTPENYGYTF.